These 4 T cell receptor beta chains were sequenced from one sample in a study of CD8 T cells in ankylosing spondylitis. Study-wide points: Ankylosing spondylitis blood appeared to carry a characteristic TCR beta motif of 7 or 8 highly homologous variants.

TCRdb analysed the 5' RACE reads with MiXCR anew, one entry per CDR3 protein. The sample comprises 100,000 or so distinct CDR3 sequences, more than 8.5% of which are singletons, and roughly 29% rests with the top ten. Their antigens remain unidentified. The sequenced material came from blood, either unsorted or a sorted T cell fraction (not recorded which). These receptors all come from a male donor with ankylosing spondylitis.

This clonotype showed up just a few times. The genes are TRBV29-1 and TRBJ1-3; D is undetermined. CDR1 and CDR2 from the germline V gene are SQVTM and ANQGSEA. With 0 bases removed from V and 3 bases from J, the gap between germline ends came to 9 bases. The CDR3 loop spans 14 amino acids. CDR3 coding DNA: TGCAGCGTTGAAGATAGGGCCCGTGGAAACACCATATATTTT. This gives the protein CSVEDRARGNTIYF. Drawing the rest from reference TRBV29-1 and TRBJ1-3, the complete variable domain is SAVISQKPSRDICQRGTSLTIQCQVDSQVTMMFWYRQQPGQSLTLIATANQGSEATYESGFVIDKFPISRPNLTFSTLTVSNMSPEDSSIYLCSVEDRARGNTIYFGEGSWLTVV.

This clonotype showed up many times. The V call is TRBV10-1, the J call TRBJ2-5; no firm D call. The V gene lost 8 bases and the J gene lost 4 bases, with 14 bases spanning the gap. The CDR3 has 13 amino acids. Germline CDR1 and CDR2: WNHNN and SYGVQD (reference sequence). The CDR3 region has the DNA TGCGCCAGCCAAGGAAGTCCGGCAGAGACCCAGTACTTC. Amino acid sequence: CASQGSPAETQYF.

The chain couples TRBV7-8 to TRBJ2-7, with a possible D match to TRBD2 (6 bases). The germline V gene has CDR1 SGHVS and CDR2 FQNEAQ. Trimming pared 5 bases from V and 3 bases from J, leaving 11 bases between. This CDR3 contains 13 residues. The CDR3 bases are TGTGCCAGCAGCCCAGGGCGGGGCTACGAGCAGTACGTC. It specifies CASSPGRGYEQYV.

This clonotype was seen more than once but under ten times. V is TRBV24-1 and J is TRBJ2-6; unclear D gene. The V gene's germline CDR1 is KGHDR and CDR2 SFDVKD. This CDR3 contains 14 residues. Trimming removed 5 bases from V and 0 bases from J, with 4 bases in between. The CDR3 region has the DNA TGTGCCACCAGTGCCGGCTCTGGGGCCAACGTCCTGACTTTC. Protein product: CATSAGSGANVLTF.